This T cell receptor (beta chain) was recorded in a study of cytomegalovirus exposure and HLA in healthy donors. The PCR was carried out with 60 Vbeta primers and 13 Jbeta primers. Profiled with immunoSEQ multiplex PCR; TCRdb holds only in-frame clones, not every one. The sample gives under 200,000 clones, around 80% of which show up once; 0.5% to 0.55% is in the top ten. Germline lookup yields CDR1 MDHEN and CDR2 SYDVKM. Trimming stripped 9 bases from V and 0 bases from J, with 8 bases between. The length of the CDR3 is 13 residues. The chain employs TRBV28 and TRBJ2-2; TRBD1 might be the D (6 bases). The sample consisted of PBMCs. The clonotype originates from a woman aged 45-65 years in good health and CMV-seronegative. CDR3 bases: TGTGCCAGTCGGACAGCGAACACCGGGGAGCTGTTTTTT. This gives the protein CASRTANTGELFF. The full variable domain, completed using reference TRBV28 and TRBJ2-2, is DVKVTQSSRYLVKRTGEKVFLECVQDMDHENMFWYRQDPGLGLRLIYFSYDVKMKEKGDIPEGYSVSREKKERFSLILESASTNQTSMYLCASRTANTGELFFGEGSRLTVL.